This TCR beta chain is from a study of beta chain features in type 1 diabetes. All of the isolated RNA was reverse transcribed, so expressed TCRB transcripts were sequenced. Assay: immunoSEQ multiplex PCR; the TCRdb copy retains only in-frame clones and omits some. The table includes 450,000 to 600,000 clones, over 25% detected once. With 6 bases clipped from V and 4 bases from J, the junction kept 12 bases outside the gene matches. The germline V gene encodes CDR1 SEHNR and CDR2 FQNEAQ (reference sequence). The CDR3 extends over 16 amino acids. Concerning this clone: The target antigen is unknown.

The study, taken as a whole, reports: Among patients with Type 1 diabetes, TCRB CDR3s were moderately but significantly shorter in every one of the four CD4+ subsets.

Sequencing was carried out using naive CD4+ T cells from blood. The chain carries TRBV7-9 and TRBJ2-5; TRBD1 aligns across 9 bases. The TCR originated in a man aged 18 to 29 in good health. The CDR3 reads CASSHKPGTGRETQYF. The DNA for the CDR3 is TGTGCCAGCAGTCATAAGCCCGGGACAGGGAGAGAGACCCAGTACTTC.